These 5 T cell receptor beta chains share one sample of origin, sequenced in a study of response to subunit inactivated influenza vaccine. Each CDR3 protein is one row after TCRdb ran MiXCR on the RT-PCR reads. In the table there are roughly 520,000 distinct CDR3 sequences, around 25% of which are singletons. The specimen comprised CD4+ T cells sorted from PBMCs, sampled roughly 5 days after vaccination. These receptors were collected from a man aged 50 to 59 who received an inactivated influenza vaccine.

The J gene is TRBJ2-5, the V gene TRBV7-3, with D possibly matching TRBD2 (6 bases). Trimming shortened V by 2 bases and J by 5 bases, and 9 bases separated the two germline ends. The CDR3 extends over 13 amino acids. The germline V gene has CDR1 SGHTA and CDR2 FQGTGA. The CDR3 is CASSLGGFETQYF. CDR3 nucleotides: TGTGCCAGCAGCTTAGGGGGGTTTGAGACCCAGTACTTC. Supplemented by reference TRBV7-3 and TRBJ2-5, the full variable domain reads GAGVSQTPSNKVTEKGKYVELRCDPISGHTALYWYRQSLGQGPEFLIYFQGTGAADDSGLPNDRFFAVRPEGSVSTLKIQRTERGDSAVYLCASSLGGFETQYFGPGTRLLVL.

At least ten counts were recorded for this clonotype. The rearrangement links TRBV6-2 or TRBV6-3 to TRBJ2-5, with 8 bases lining up with TRBD2. Germline values: CDR1 MNHEY, CDR2 SVGEGT. The trim removed 6 bases at V and 5 bases at J, leaving 8 bases unmatched. This CDR3 region has 14 residues. The CDR3 DNA follows: TGTGCCAGCAGCCCCGGGACTAGGGGTGAGACCCAGTACTTC. Translation: CASSPGTRGETQYF.

The V call is TRBV12-3 or TRBV12-4, the J call TRBJ2-1; no firm D call. There are 13 residues in the CDR3. Trimming took off 7 bases at V and 5 bases at J, with 12 bases between the two ends. CDR3 protein: CASTPPNNNEQFF. CDR3 nucleotide sequence: TGTGCCAGCACCCCCCCCAACAACAATGAGCAGTTCTTC.

This clonotype was seen ten or more times. The chain recombines TRBV6-5 with TRBJ2-5; maybe TRBD1 (5 bases). Germline CDR1 MNHEY, CDR2 SVGAGI. The germline V and J ends were trimmed by 2 bases and 4 bases, with 8 bases remaining between them. This CDR3 contains 13 residues. CDR3 DNA sequence: TGTGCCAGCAGTTACGCAGGGCGAGAGACCCAGTACTTC. Encoded protein: CASSYAGRETQYF.

This clonotype showed up just once. The chain has TRBV28 and TRBJ2-7, with TRBD2 matching over 11 bases. V was clipped by 6 bases and J by 6 bases; unmatched bases: 10. The germline CDR1 and CDR2 sequences are MDHEN and SYDVKM. The CDR3 has 15 amino acids. CDR3 residues: CASSLLAGVGAEQYF. CDR3 nucleotides: TGTGCCAGCAGCCTACTAGCGGGGGTTGGTGCCGAGCAGTACTTC.